Following are 24 T cell receptor beta chains from one sample sequenced in a study of blood T cell repertoires in COVID-19. Assay used: immunoSEQ multiplex PCR; TCRdb lists only in-frame clones, some missing. Of 100,000 to 150,000 clones listed, roughly 84% are singletons. Sequencing used peripheral blood. The receptor source for this set is a woman older than 75 with acute or convalescent COVID-19.

V usage is TRBV19 and J usage is TRBJ2-7; possibly TRBD1 for D (6 bases). The CDR3 totals 15 residues. The V gene lost 4 bases and the J gene lost 3 bases, with 16 bases spanning the gap. Germline-derived CDR1 and CDR2 are LNHDA and SQIVND (reference sequence). CDR3 nucleotides: TGTGCCAGTAGTAAAAACTCAGGGGTGGACTACGAGCAGTACTTC. Protein product: CASSKNSGVDYEQYF.

The V gene is TRBV7-2, the J gene TRBJ1-2, with 7 positions matching TRBD1. V gave up 3 bases and J gave up 9 bases; unmatched junction bases: 7. There are 13 residues in the CDR3. From germline, CDR1 is SGHTA and CDR2 FQGNSA. CDR3 in DNA: TGTGCCAGCAGCTTCCGACAGGGTTATAGCTACACCTTC. Protein product: CASSFRQGYSYTF.

The chain is built from TRBV20-1 and TRBJ1-6, with D hard to call. The CDR3 has 12 residues. The V gene's germline CDR1 is DFQATT and CDR2 SNEGSKA (reference sequence). V was shortened by 3 bases and J by 8 bases, with 8 bases between the two germline ends. The CDR3 DNA sequence: TGCAGTGCTAGTAACGGGGATTCACCCCTCCACTTT. Translated, it gives CSASNGDSPLHF.

J is TRBJ1-2 and V is TRBV14; 8 bases are shared with TRBD1. Unmatched junction bases numbered 9, after V lost 0 bases and J lost 9 bases. The CDR3 is 15 residues long. From germline, CDR1 is SGHDN and CDR2 FVKESK. The CDR3 DNA is TGTGCCAGCAGCCAAGACCGCTTTGGACAGGGTCGCTACACCTTC. It is translated as CASSQDRFGQGRYTF.

The V gene is TRBV9, the J gene TRBJ1-3; 7 positions match TRBD1. The CDR3 consists of 13 residues. In germline, CDR1 is SGDLS, CDR2 YYNGEE. With V trimmed by 3 bases and J by 6 bases, 3 bases remained unmatched. The CDR3 sequence is CASSATGVNTIYF. CDR3 nucleotides: TGTGCCAGCAGCGCAACAGGGGTAAACACCATATATTTT.

The chain is built from TRBV7-2 and TRBJ1-5; D uncertain. Germline V gives CDR1 SGHTA, CDR2 FQGNSA. V was clipped by 3 bases and J by 5 bases, with 8 bases between them. This CDR3 has 13 amino acids. CDR3 sequence reads: CASSFKADQPQHF. The CDR3 coding sequence is TGTGCCAGCAGCTTTAAAGCGGATCAGCCCCAGCATTTT.

The rearrangement uses TRBV6-2 or TRBV6-3 and TRBJ1-5; D not certain. Germline lookup yields CDR1 MNHEY and CDR2 SVGEGT. The CDR3 is 14 amino acids. V was trimmed by 6 bases and J by 4 bases, leaving 13 bases between them. The CDR3 region has the DNA TGTGCCAGCAGCCCTGTGATCGGGAATCAGCCCCAGCATTTT. Translating gives CASSPVIGNQPQHF.

The gene calls are TRBV5-1 and TRBJ2-2, with a weak D call TRBD2 (5 bases). Trimming left V 4 bases short and J 3 bases short, with 19 bases between. The CDR3 is made up of 17 amino acids. Per germline, CDR1 SGHRS and CDR2 YFSETQ. The CDR3 bases are TGCGCCAGCAGCCACGGACTGGGCGGAACCTACACCGGGGAGCTGTTTTTT. Its translation: CASSHGLGGTYTGELFF.

The gene calls are TRBV2 and TRBJ2-5; 10 bases line up with TRBD1. There are 15 residues in the CDR3. Germline CDR1 SNHLY, CDR2 FYNNEI. The V and J ends lost 7 bases and 4 bases, in that order; junction bases with no gene match: 9. The CDR3 nucleotides are TGTGCCAGCACCGACCGGGACAGGGGCCCAGAGACCCAGTACTTC. It encodes CASTDRDRGPETQYF. Supplemented by reference TRBV2 and TRBJ2-5, the full variable domain reads EPEVTQTPSHQVTQMGQEVILRCVPISNHLYFYWYRQILGQKVEFLVSFYNNEISEKSEIFDDQFSVERPDGSNFTLKIRSTKLEDSAMYFCASTDRDRGPETQYFGPGTRLLVL.

The chain couples TRBV4-3 to TRBJ1-5; no clear D. V was clipped by 0 bases and J by 4 bases, with 4 bases between them. Germline assignment: CDR1 LGHNA and CDR2 YSLEER. There are 13 residues in the CDR3. CDR3 DNA sequence: TGCGCCAGCAGCCAAGACAGAAATCAGCCCCAGCATTTT. It codes for CASSQDRNQPQHF.

The table lists this clone with a count of one. The chain has TRBV5-1 and TRBJ1-4; TRBD1 might be the D (6 bases). The germline V gene has CDR1 SGHRS and CDR2 YFSETQ. The length of the CDR3 is 13 residues. The CDR3 protein is CVQPRGSNEKLFF. Here the CDR3 DNA reads TGCGTCCAGCCCAGGGGATCTAATGAAAAACTGTTTTTT.

This chain joins TRBV2 and TRBJ2-5; 10 bases are shared with TRBD1. The CDR3 sequence is 15 residues long. Per the germline V gene, CDR1 is SNHLY and CDR2 is FYNNEI. Losses at the gene ends were 6 bases for V and 4 bases for J; bases not matched to a gene: 8. The CDR3, as DNA: TGTGCCAGCAGGGGGACAGGGGCATTCGGAGAGACCCAGTACTTC. Its protein product is CASRGTGAFGETQYF.

V and J are TRBV6-5 and TRBJ1-2; 7 nucleotides agree with TRBD1. The CDR3 is 14 amino acids. Germline V gives CDR1 MNHEY, CDR2 SVGAGI. The V gene end was trimmed by 7 bases and the J gene end by 6 bases; junction bases not matched to a gene: 11. The CDR3 bases are TGTGCCAGCATCCTTGACAGGGCGGAGGATGGCTACACCTTC. Its translation is CASILDRAEDGYTF.

The chain couples TRBV7-9 to TRBJ1-4; 8 bases match TRBD1. The CDR3 consists of 15 residues. Losses at the gene ends were 2 bases for V and 5 bases for J; bases not matched to a gene: 4. Germline CDR1 and CDR2: SEHNR and FQNEAQ (reference sequence). The CDR3 is CASSLRAGGNEKLFF. For the CDR3, the DNA is TGTGCCAGCAGCTTACGGGCAGGGGGCAATGAAAAACTGTTTTTT.

A note on this clone: At the DNA level, this CDR3 is encoded by other sequences in the same sample as well. This chain links TRBV2 with TRBJ1-5, with D tentatively TRBD1 (5 bases). The V gene lost 3 bases and the J gene lost 4 bases, with 10 bases spanning the gap. Germline-derived CDR1 and CDR2 are SNHLY and FYNNEI. The CDR3 length is 14 residues. Written as DNA, the CDR3 is TGTGCCAGCAGTGACAGGGTTGGGAATCAGCCCCAGCATTTT. Its translation is CASSDRVGNQPQHF.

This rearrangement joins TRBV9 to TRBJ2-2, with TRBD2 as a possible D gene (7 bases). The germline V gene encodes CDR1 SGDLS and CDR2 YYNGEE. The CDR3 loop spans 17 amino acids. Trimming left V 4 bases short and J 4 bases short, with 20 bases between. CDR3 in amino acids: CASSSRGGAGFTGELFF. The DNA of the CDR3 is TGTGCCAGCAGCTCCCGTGGGGGGGCCGGCTTCACCGGGGAGCTGTTTTTT.

In its sample, this clone was seen a few times. The chain joins TRBV5-1 to TRBJ2-2, with 8 bases identical to TRBD1. Looked up from germline, CDR1 is SGHRS and CDR2 is YFSETQ. The V and J ends lost 0 bases and 6 bases, in that order; junction bases with no gene match: 7. CDR3 length: 16 residues. CDR3 loop: CASSLGDRTNSGELFF. CDR3 coding DNA: TGCGCCAGCAGCTTGGGGGACAGGACGAATTCCGGGGAGCTGTTTTTT.

V is TRBV9 and J is TRBJ1-2; no clear D gene. The germline V gene has CDR1 SGDLS and CDR2 YYNGEE. V lost 0 bases and J lost 1, with 4 bases in between. The CDR3 loop spans 13 amino acids. The CDR3 bases are TGTGCCAGCAGCGTAGGTTATAACTATGGCTACACCTTC. Protein sequence: CASSVGYNYGYTF.

This chain connects TRBV27 to TRBJ1-2; D perhaps matches TRBD1 (6 bases). CDR1 MNHEY and CDR2 SMNVEV come from the germline V gene (reference sequence). CDR3 length: 14 residues. V dropped 5 bases and J dropped 7 bases, with 17 bases sitting between them. CDR3 nucleotide sequence: TGTGCCAGCAGTCCACGACAGGCTGCGGGTGGCTACACCTTC. Residues: CASSPRQAAGGYTF.

This rearrangement joins TRBV6-5 to TRBJ1-2; D perhaps matches TRBD1 (5 bases). The V gene lost 6 bases and the J gene lost 7 bases, with 12 bases spanning the gap. CDR3 length: 12 amino acids. The germline V gene encodes CDR1 MNHEY and CDR2 SVGAGI. The CDR3 bases are TGTGCCAGCAGCTATAGGGGTTCTGGCTACACCTTC. Its protein product is CASSYRGSGYTF.

This clone was seen just once. J is TRBJ2-7 and V is TRBV6-1; 11 bases fit TRBD2. The CDR3 covers 15 residues. V trimming: 1 base; J trimming: 2 bases; junction bases outside the gene matches: 1. The germline CDR1 and CDR2 sequences are MNHNS and SASEGT. The CDR3 DNA is TGTGCCAGCAGTGAAGGACTAGCGGGACCCTACGAGCAGTACTTC. It encodes CASSEGLAGPYEQYF.

This clone has only one observation. The chain joins TRBV4-1 to TRBJ2-7; D not resolved. The germline V gene encodes CDR1 MGHRA and CDR2 YSYEKL. CDR3 length: 16 residues. Trimming took 3 bases from V and 1 from J, leaving 16 bases between them. DNA of the CDR3: TGCGCCAGCAGCCAGGTACTGAGTCGATCATCCTACGAGCAGTACTTC. Its translation: CASSQVLSRSSYEQYF.

J is TRBJ1-1 and V is TRBV5-1, with D unclear. Germline CDR1 reads SGHRS; CDR2 reads YFSETQ. This CDR3 region has 13 residues. The germline V and J ends were trimmed by 5 bases and 0 bases, with 8 bases remaining between them. CDR3 sequence (DNA): TGCGCCAGCAGGGGAGGCTTGAACACTGAAGCTTTCTTT. This gives the protein CASRGGLNTEAFF.

In its sample, this clone was seen once. The rearrangement joins TRBV5-1 to TRBJ2-1, with 12 bases fitting TRBD2. Germline V CDR1 and CDR2: SGHRS, YFSETQ. The CDR3 is 17 residues long. Trimming at V came to 4 bases and at J to 1 base, leaving 6 bases not matched to a gene. The CDR3 region is CASSLTSGGQSYNEQFF. The CDR3 nucleotides read TGCGCCAGCAGCCTGACTAGCGGGGGCCAATCCTACAATGAGCAGTTCTTC.